The 5 T cell receptor beta chains listed next were all sequenced from one sample in a study of cytomegalovirus exposure and HLA in healthy donors. PCR used 60 Vbeta primers and 13 Jbeta primers. Only in-frame clones appear in the TCRdb table, and some are missing; sequencing was by immunoSEQ multiplex PCR. This repertoire comprises over 75,000 clones; its ten largest clones make up approximately 0.63%. The specimen was PBMCs. The receptors originated from a man in his fifties in good health and CMV-seronegative.

The chain recombines TRBV28 with TRBJ2-3; possibly TRBD1 for D (5 bases). Looked up from germline, CDR1 is MDHEN and CDR2 is SYDVKM. The V end was cut by 7 bases, the J end by 6 bases, with 14 bases between. This CDR3 region has 13 residues. The CDR3 region is CASTSAQGDTQYF. CDR3 sequence (DNA): TGTGCCAGCACCAGTGCTCAGGGCGATACGCAGTATTTT.

V usage is TRBV7-6 and J usage is TRBJ2-7; the match to TRBD1 covers 7 bases. From germline, CDR1 is SGHVS and CDR2 FNYEAQ. The CDR3 length is 13 residues. V dropped 2 bases and J dropped 7; count of bases not matched to a gene: 5. CDR3 nucleotides: TGTGCCAGCAGCTTATATACAGGGGAAGAGCAGTACTTC. Its translation is CASSLYTGEEQYF.

J is TRBJ1-1 and V is TRBV28; 10 bases align to TRBD1. Germline V gives CDR1 MDHEN, CDR2 SYDVKM. Unmatched junction bases numbered 6, after V lost 5 bases and J lost 0 bases. The CDR3 runs 16 residues. CDR3 DNA: TGTGCCAGCAGTGGAGACAGGGGGCTTATGAACACTGAAGCTTTCTTT. It specifies CASSGDRGLMNTEAFF.

The gene calls are TRBV7-9 and TRBJ1-1; D perhaps matches TRBD1 (5 bases). Germline-derived CDR1 and CDR2 are SEHNR and FQNEAQ (reference sequence). The V gene lost 0 bases and the J gene lost 7 bases, with 12 bases spanning the gap. The CDR3 has 14 amino acids. Written as DNA, the CDR3 is TGTGCCAGCAGCTTAGCGCAGGGCTGGGGTGAAGCTTTCTTT. Translation: CASSLAQGWGEAFF.

This chain connects TRBV7-8 to TRBJ2-7; TRBD1 matches 8 bases. CDR3 length equals 17 residues. Germline CDR1 reads SGHVS; CDR2 reads FQNEAQ. The V and J ends lost 1 base and 4 bases, in that order; junction bases with no gene match: 12. CDR3 coding DNA: TGTGCCAGCAGCTTAGAAGAATCTGGACAGGGAGTTTACGAGCAGTACTTC. Translating gives CASSLEESGQGVYEQYF.